The 26 T cell receptor beta chains given below trace back to one sample, sequenced in a study of control samples from healthy donors and cancer patients. TCRdb keeps only in-frame clones here, not all; method: immunoSEQ multiplex PCR. The repertoire consists of roughly 130,000 clones, with about 93% occurring once and the leading ten covering 1.5% to 2%. Input material: PBMCs. The receptor set was obtained from a man aged 50 to 59 with head and neck cancer.

The chain joins TRBV6-5 to TRBJ2-3; D remains ambiguous. V dropped 0 bases and J dropped 6 bases, with 7 bases sitting between them. Germline lookup yields CDR1 MNHEY and CDR2 SVGAGI. This CDR3 spans 13 amino acids. The CDR3 DNA is TGTGCCAGCAGTTACTCAGGGTCGGATACGCAGTATTTT. It codes for CASSYSGSDTQYF.

This chain uses TRBV30 with TRBJ1-2, with D possibly matching TRBD1 (5 bases). This CDR3 spans 13 amino acids. V was cut by 4 bases and J by 5 bases, with 14 bases left in between. Germline values: CDR1 GTSNPN, CDR2 SVGIG (reference sequence). The CDR3 is CAWTLGGLYGYTF. The CDR3 nucleotides are TGTGCCTGGACCCTGGGGGGTTTATATGGCTACACCTTC.

The gene calls are TRBV5-1 and TRBJ2-2; no clear D. The V gene lost 4 bases and the J gene lost 5 bases, with 12 bases spanning the gap. The CDR3 loop spans 14 amino acids. In germline, CDR1 is SGHRS, CDR2 YFSETQ. CDR3 DNA: TGCGCCAGCAGCCCCCTCTCGACTACCGGGGAGCTGTTTTTT. Translating gives CASSPLSTTGELFF.

The chain is built from TRBV28 and TRBJ1-5; D not resolved. Germline lookup yields CDR1 MDHEN and CDR2 SYDVKM. The CDR3 is made up of 12 amino acids. The V end lost 3 bases, the J end lost 7 bases, and 7 bases lay between the germline ends. The CDR3 loop reads CASSLTEQPQHF. CDR3 DNA sequence: TGTGCCAGCAGTTTGACTGAACAGCCCCAGCATTTT.

The genes are TRBV4-2 and TRBJ1-2; tentatively, D is TRBD1 (6 bases). The CDR3 length is 15 residues. The V gene lost 0 bases and the J gene lost 5 bases, with 13 bases spanning the gap. CDR1 is LGHNA, CDR2 YNFKEQ, per germline. The CDR3 sequence: CASSQDFGRGYGYTF. The CDR3 DNA sequence: TGTGCCAGCAGCCAAGATTTTGGTAGGGGGTATGGCTACACCTTC.

This chain links TRBV4-1 with TRBJ2-5; a possible D gene is TRBD1 (6 bases). V gave up 4 bases and J gave up 3 bases, with 12 bases separating them. Germline V gene lookup returns CDR1 MGHRA and CDR2 YSYEKL. This CDR3 has 14 residues. The CDR3 DNA reads as TGCGCCAGCAGCCCTGGACAGTCAAAAGAGACCCAGTACTTC. This gives the protein CASSPGQSKETQYF.

The V call is TRBV5-4, the J call TRBJ2-7, with D hard to call. The V gene lost 3 bases and the J gene lost 3 bases, with 4 bases spanning the gap. The CDR3 runs to 11 residues. Germline CDR1 reads SGHNT; CDR2 reads YYREEE (reference sequence). Here the CDR3 reads CASSSIYEQYF. The CDR3 nucleotides read TGTGCCAGCAGCTCGATCTACGAGCAGTACTTC.

The J gene is TRBJ2-1, the V gene TRBV7-2; 9 bases are a match to TRBD2. Germline-derived CDR1 and CDR2 are SGHTA and FQGNSA. Trimming took 5 bases from V and 4 from J; bases not matched to a gene: 12. There are 17 residues in the CDR3. CDR3 residues: CASSPMTAGGTYNEQFF. The CDR3 coding sequence is TGTGCCAGCAGCCCCATGACGGCGGGGGGGACTTACAATGAGCAGTTCTTC.

This chain links TRBV28 with TRBJ2-7; D gene unclear. Deletions cut 3 bases from V and 5 bases from J, with 20 bases between. The CDR3 loop spans 16 amino acids. Germline V gene data show CDR1 as MDHEN and CDR2 as SYDVKM. The CDR3 sequence is CASSLGSPYAFHEQYF. In DNA, the CDR3 is TGTGCCAGCAGTTTGGGCAGCCCATACGCCTTCCACGAGCAGTACTTC.

This chain uses TRBV7-8 with TRBJ1-1; possibly TRBD1 for D (5 bases). Germline assignment: CDR1 SGHVS and CDR2 FQNEAQ. The CDR3 sequence is 13 residues long. Between the trimmed V and J ends, which lost 4 bases and 1 base, there was a span of 7 bases. The CDR3 loop is CASSSDRNTEAFF. For the CDR3, the DNA is TGTGCCAGCAGCTCCGACAGGAACACTGAAGCTTTCTTT.

V is TRBV25-1 and J is TRBJ1-2; D call uncertain. Germline V gives CDR1 MGHDK, CDR2 SYGVNS. Deletions cut 6 bases from V and 4 bases from J, with 12 bases between. This CDR3 contains 13 residues. CDR3 DNA sequence: TGTGCCAGCAGGCCGCAGGATTCCTATGGCTACACCTTC. It codes for CASRPQDSYGYTF.

V gene TRBV24-1 combines with J gene TRBJ1-5, with a weak D call TRBD1 (6 bases). Trimming pared 5 bases from V and 4 bases from J, leaving 8 bases between. Germline lookup yields CDR1 KGHDR and CDR2 SFDVKD. This CDR3 has 13 amino acids. The CDR3 nucleotides read TGTGCCACCAGTGGACAGGTTAATCAGCCCCAGCATTTT. Translating it yields CATSGQVNQPQHF.

The V gene is TRBV19, the J gene TRBJ2-5; D remains ambiguous. Germline-derived CDR1 and CDR2 are LNHDA and SQIVND (reference sequence). The CDR3 totals 14 residues. V was clipped by 4 bases and J by 5 bases, with 14 bases between them. CDR3 in DNA: TGTGCCAGTAGTAGCCTCCCAGGACGGGAGACCCAGTACTTC. Protein product: CASSSLPGRETQYF.

The chain uses TRBV7-9 and TRBJ2-1; perhaps TRBD1 as D (5 bases). Trimming removed 7 bases from V and 5 bases from J, with 15 bases in between. Germline lookup yields CDR1 SEHNR and CDR2 FQNEAQ (reference sequence). The CDR3 contains 14 residues. The CDR3 loop reads CASIHSGRDNEQFF. DNA for the CDR3: TGTGCCAGCATCCACTCGGGCAGGGACAATGAGCAGTTCTTC.

CDR3 coding DNA: TGCAGCGTTGCAGGACACTCCTACAATGAGCAGTTCTTC. Encoded protein: CSVAGHSYNEQFF. The chain links TRBV29-1 to TRBJ2-1, with D tentatively TRBD1 (5 bases). Per the germline V gene, CDR1 is SQVTM and CDR2 is ANQGSEA. The CDR3 contains 13 residues. V shed 4 bases and J shed 0 bases, with 7 bases lying between them.

The genes are TRBV7-2 and TRBJ1-5; a weak D match, TRBD1 (5 bases). The CDR3 has 15 residues. Germline values: CDR1 SGHTA, CDR2 FQGNSA. V was pared by 3 bases and J by 2 bases, with 11 bases between. The CDR3 coding sequence is TGTGCCAGCAGCTTTCGTACAGGAGGCAATCAGCCCCAGCATTTT. It translates to CASSFRTGGNQPQHF.

The count of this clone is one. The rearrangement joins TRBV6-6 to TRBJ2-3, with TRBD2 identical over 9 bases. Trimming cost V 5 bases and J 5 bases; bases outside gene matches: 8. Germline values: CDR1 MNHNY, CDR2 SVGAGI (reference sequence). The CDR3 covers 15 residues. Here the CDR3 reads CASSEPGLAQDTQYF. The CDR3 bases are TGTGCCAGCAGTGAGCCGGGACTAGCACAAGATACGCAGTATTTT.

This sequence joins TRBV29-1 and TRBJ1-4; D perhaps matches TRBD1 (5 bases). Germline V CDR1 and CDR2: SQVTM, ANQGSEA. This CDR3 spans 13 amino acids. V was clipped by 4 bases and J by 7 bases, with 13 bases between them. CDR3 DNA sequence: TGCAGCGTTGGGGGGAACCCTAGTGAAAAACTGTTTTTT. It translates to CSVGGNPSEKLFF.

The chain links TRBV19 to TRBJ1-2, with TRBD1 matching over 7 bases. This CDR3 spans 12 amino acids. V shed 11 bases and J 7 bases; nucleotides not matched to a gene: 10. Germline V gene lookup returns CDR1 LNHDA and CDR2 SQIVND (reference sequence). The CDR3 nucleotides are TGTGCCGCCTCAAGGGGGCGTTTTGGCTACACCTTC. It is translated as CAASRGRFGYTF.

The chain has TRBV30 and TRBJ1-1; no clear D gene. The CDR3 totals 14 residues. Germline CDR1 reads GTSNPN; CDR2 reads SVGIG (reference sequence). With 3 bases removed from V and 2 bases from J, the gap between germline ends came to 13 bases. The CDR3 DNA sequence: TGTGCCTGGAGGGGCAGAGCTCTTAACACTGAAGCTTTCTTT. It translates to CAWRGRALNTEAFF.

The V gene is TRBV14, the J gene TRBJ2-3, with 12 bases lining up with TRBD2. The CDR3 contains 17 residues. The junction had 8 bases not matched to a gene; V was cut back by 5 bases and J by 2 bases. Per germline, CDR1 SGHDN and CDR2 FVKESK. CDR3 in DNA: TGTGCCAGCAGCTTACTAGCGGGGGGCCTTTCCACAGATACGCAGTATTTT. It codes for CASSLLAGGLSTDTQYF.

J is TRBJ2-7 and V is TRBV19; D may be TRBD2 (6 bases). The CDR3 runs to 11 residues. Germline-derived CDR1 and CDR2 are LNHDA and SQIVND (reference sequence). V was trimmed by 4 bases and J by 7 bases, leaving 8 bases between them. CDR3 loop: CASSTAGEQYF. The DNA for the CDR3 is TGTGCCAGTAGTACCGCGGGGGAGCAGTACTTC.

In nucleotides, the CDR3 is TGTGCCAGCAGTGAGTGGGACAGGGGGTTCTCCTCCTACGAGCAGTACTTC. Protein sequence: CASSEWDRGFSSYEQYF. The gene calls are TRBV2 and TRBJ2-7, with 11 positions matching TRBD1. The germline gives CDR1 SNHLY, CDR2 FYNNEI. V was clipped by 3 bases and J by 0 bases; unmatched bases: 7. The CDR3 totals 17 residues.

CDR3 nucleotide sequence: TGCGCCAGCAGCCTTCTGCCTAATGAGCAGTTCTTC. This gives the protein CASSLLPNEQFF. The chain employs TRBV4-3 and TRBJ2-1; unclear D gene. Per the germline V gene, CDR1 is LGHNA and CDR2 is YSLEER. V lost 4 bases and J 7 bases, leaving 8 bases between the germline ends. The CDR3 extends over 12 amino acids.

This sequence joins TRBV28 and TRBJ1-2, with no clear D. The CDR3 has 13 amino acids. Looked up from germline, CDR1 is MDHEN and CDR2 is SYDVKM. V was cut by 6 bases and J by 8 bases, with 16 bases left in between. This CDR3 reads CASRLAGEGGYTF. CDR3 in DNA: TGTGCCAGCAGGCTCGCCGGGGAAGGCGGCTACACCTTC.

This chain connects TRBV6-1 to TRBJ1-2; 10 bases fit TRBD1. The germline V gene encodes CDR1 MNHNS and CDR2 SASEGT. The CDR3 runs 13 residues. V shed 2 bases and J 13 bases; nucleotides not matched to a gene: 7. The CDR3 loop is CASSEWDRGEVTF. The CDR3 DNA sequence: TGTGCCAGCAGTGAATGGGACAGGGGCGAAGTCACCTTC.